Listed below are T cell receptor beta chains from one sample, sequenced in a study of cytomegalovirus exposure and HLA in healthy donors. The method was immunoSEQ multiplex PCR; TCRdb's version includes in-frame clones alone and lacks a portion of them. The sample shows about 110,000 clones, about two thirds of them seen only once. Sequencing input: PBMCs. These receptors were collected from a female donor in good health and CMV-seronegative. The CDR3 runs from the conserved cysteine through the conserved F or W. D genes are given only for firm matches. Where a row states a size, it is once, few, many or the class of an expanded clone; other rows omit it.

v_gene	len	abundance	d_gene	j_gene	CDR3nt	CDR3aa
TRBV6-5	14	NA	NA	TRBJ2-2	TGTGCCAGCAGAGACCAGGGGTCCACCGGGGAGCTGTTTTTT	CASRDQGSTGELFF
TRBV10-3	13	NA	TRBD1	TRBJ2-1	TGTGCCATCAGCCCAGGGGGATACAATGAGCAGTTCTTC	CAISPGGYNEQFF
TRBV5-5	14	NA	NA	TRBJ2-5	TGTGCCAGCAGCTTGGTAGAAGCCCAAGAGACCCAGTACTTC	CASSLVEAQETQYF
TRBV28	14	NA	NA	TRBJ1-5	TGTGCCAGCAGGGACAGCCTTAGCAATCAGCCCCAGCATTTT	CASRDSLSNQPQHF
TRBV4-1	14	once	TRBD1	TRBJ2-7	TGCGCCAGCAGCCAACGACAGGGGGGAGGCGAGCAGTACTTC	CASSQRQGGGEQYF
TRBV6-5	13	NA	NA	TRBJ2-2	TGTGCCAGCAGTATGGGCCCGACCGGGGAGCTGTTTTTT	CASSMGPTGELFF
TRBV7-9	11	NA	NA	TRBJ1-2	TGTGCCAGCACCGTTACGGGTGGCTACACCTTC	CASTVTGGYTF
TRBV6-1	15	few	NA	TRBJ2-1	TGTGCCAGCAGGGTGAGGACAGCCGGTTACAATGAGCAGTTCTTC	CASRVRTAGYNEQFF
TRBV7-2	19	NA	TRBD1	TRBJ1-3	TGTGCCAGCAGCTTCGAGGCCAGGGGGCGAATAGGGCCTGGAAACACCATATATTTT	CASSFEARGRIGPGNTIYF
TRBV7-3	15	NA	NA	TRBJ2-5	TGTGCCAGCAGCCGTGATGGGAGGCCCCAAGAGACCCAGTACTTC	CASSRDGRPQETQYF
TRBV4-1	13	NA	NA	TRBJ2-4	TGCGCCAGCGGCGGAGGGCCCAAAAACATTCAGTACTTC	CASGGGPKNIQYF
TRBV4-2	15	NA	TRBD2	TRBJ2-7	TGTGCCAGCCGCAGTCTAACTAGCGGAGTGTACGAGCAGTACTTC	CASRSLTSGVYEQYF
TRBV6-5	13	NA	NA	TRBJ1-4	TGTGCCAGCAGTTACTCGACGGGGGGAAAACTGTTTTTT	CASSYSTGGKLFF